These T cell receptor beta chains were read from a single sample in a study of blood T cells in healthy people across ages. Using its own MiXCR run on the 5' RACE reads, TCRdb lists one record per CDR3 protein. The data hold 700,000 to 900,000 distinct CDR3 sequences, with around 24% observed a single time. This sample was shared with a second study, whose subject was T cells of mothers and their children.

The sequencing input was blood. These receptors were obtained from a boy aged 5 to 17 in good health. CDR3s include the opening cysteine and the closing phenylalanine or tryptophan. A D gene is named only where the DNA matches it firmly. Size is omitted from some rows. Given values are once, few, many or a class for expanded clones.

j_call | clone_size | d_call | v_call | cdr3_aa | cdr3_nt
TRBJ2-7 | NA | NA | TRBV6-6 | CASSLSQMLSYEQYF | TGTGCCAGCAGTTTATCACAGATGCTCTCCTACGAGCAGTACTTC
TRBJ1-2 | few | NA | TRBV5-1 | CASSLGIGYGYTF | TGCGCCAGCAGCTTGGGAATTGGATATGGCTACACCTTC
TRBJ2-5 | NA | NA | TRBV13 | CASSLGPTMRYFQETQYF | TGTGCCAGCAGCTTAGGGCCCACTATGAGGTACTTCCAAGAGACCCAGTACTTC
TRBJ2-7 | NA | TRBD1 | TRBV7-2 | CASSVGTGGPEQYF | TGTGCCAGCAGCGTCGGGACAGGGGGCCCCGAGCAGTACTTC
TRBJ2-2 | few | NA | TRBV14 | CASSQVSGIWRDTGELFF | TGTGCCAGCAGCCAAGTCTCTGGGATCTGGAGGGACACCGGGGAGCTGTTTTTT
TRBJ2-1 | NA | TRBD2 | TRBV5-1 | CASSEIPGTSYHEQFF | TGCGCCAGCAGCGAGATCCCCGGGACTAGCTATCATGAGCAGTTCTTC
TRBJ1-4 | NA | NA | TRBV12-3/TRBV12-4 | CASSSPLGRESEKLFF | TGTGCCAGCAGTTCCCCCTTAGGCAGGGAGTCCGAAAAACTGTTTTTT
TRBJ2-7 | NA | NA | TRBV2 | CASRLRDTGIYEQYF | TGTGCCAGCAGGCTCCGGGACACAGGGATCTACGAGCAGTACTTC
TRBJ2-7 | once | TRBD1 | TRBV7-2 | CAIDSGTETYEQYF | TGTGCCATCGACTCCGGGACAGAGACCTACGAGCAGTACTTC
TRBJ1-4 | few | NA | TRBV25-1 | CASSFPGVEKLFF | TGTGCCAGCAGCTTCCCAGGGGTTGAAAAACTGTTTTTT
TRBJ2-2 | few | TRBD2 | TRBV11-2 | CASSLGWFGLAGDTGELFF | TGTGCCAGCAGCTTAGGGTGGTTCGGACTAGCGGGAGACACCGGGGAGCTGTTTTTT
TRBJ2-6 | few | NA | TRBV7-8 | CASSLGVEGTGANVLTF | TGTGCCAGCAGCTTAGGGGTGGAGGGAACCGGGGCCAACGTCCTGACTTTC
TRBJ2-1 | NA | NA | TRBV12-3/TRBV12-4 | CASSPPARTLNEQFF | TGTGCCAGCAGTCCCCCTGCCCGAACCCTCAATGAGCAGTTCTTC
TRBJ2-3 | NA | NA | TRBV5-1 | CASSWRGLAEAGSADTQYF | TGCGCCAGCAGCTGGAGGGGGTTGGCAGAGGCCGGCTCAGCAGATACGCAGTATTTT
TRBJ1-1 | NA | NA | TRBV6-1 | CASSEAGGRLNTEAFF | TGTGCCAGCAGTGAAGCGGGGGGACGGTTGAACACTGAAGCTTTCTTT
TRBJ2-7 | NA | NA | TRBV7-9 | CASSFGGSPYEQYF | TGTGCCAGCAGCTTTGGGGGGAGTCCCTACGAGCAGTACTTC
TRBJ2-1 | few | NA | TRBV29-1 | CSVEEDLGDEQFF | TGCAGCGTTGAAGAGGACCTGGGGGACGAGCAGTTCTTC
TRBJ1-1 | NA | TRBD1 | TRBV19 | CASSLSTGGVSTEAFF | TGTGCCAGTAGTCTTAGTACAGGGGGGGTGAGTACCGAAGCTTTCTTT
TRBJ1-4 | few | NA | TRBV5-1 | CASSLRENEKLFF | TGCGCCAGCAGCTTGAGGGAAAATGAAAAACTGTTTTTT
TRBJ2-5 | few | TRBD1 | TRBV19 | CASSLRDREYQETQYF | TGTGCCAGTAGTCTCAGGGACAGGGAGTACCAAGAGACCCAGTACTTC
TRBJ2-7 | NA | NA | TRBV20-1 | CSAWSERIHEQYF | TGCAGTGCTTGGAGTGAGCGAATCCACGAGCAGTACTTC
TRBJ2-2 | NA | NA | TRBV6-5 | CASSYEGGVGEGGELFF | TGTGCCAGCAGTTACGAGGGGGGAGTGGGGGAAGGCGGGGAGCTGTTTTTT